This paragraph reports one T cell receptor (beta chain). This sample was included in a study of T cells in tuberculosis. The CDR3 loop spans 14 amino acids. Trimming cost V 1 base and J 7 bases, with 13 bases left between them. Germline-derived CDR1 and CDR2 are LNHNV and YYDKDF (reference sequence). Adolescents were screened for latent TB by skin test and IGRA. Profiling relied on immunoSEQ multiplex PCR, and the TCRdb table lists in-frame clones only, not all of them. The sample shows around 45,000 clones, less than 95% of them seen only once. The sample taken for sequencing was PBMCs. The clonotype was recovered from a donor aged 10 to 29 with latent tuberculosis or without tuberculosis infection. Some clones in this sample may be carry-over from other donors' samples. The chain employs TRBV15 and TRBJ1-2; D unclear. CDR3 sequence reads: CATSRGWERSGYTF. Here the CDR3 DNA reads TGTGCCACCAGCAGAGGATGGGAGCGGAGTGGCTACACCTTC.